The source of this T cell receptor (beta chain) is a study of blood T cell repertoires in COVID-19. For the study at large: Researchers got acute and convalescent COVID-19 samples from the United States, Italy and Spain.

The assay was immunoSEQ multiplex PCR, and TCRdb's table has in-frame clones only and misses some. The repertoire holds fewer than 400,000 clones, with around 90% as singletons. This clone was detected only once. The sequenced sample consisted of PBMCs or T cells enriched from blood (not recorded which). The source of this sequence is a man aged 55 to 70 who had recovered from COVID-19.

Written as DNA, the CDR3 is TGCGCCAGCATCCCCAGGAGGTGGGAGGGCAGGACAGATACGCAGTATTTT. Protein sequence: CASIPRRWEGRTDTQYF. This chain connects TRBV5-1 to TRBJ2-3; the match to TRBD2 covers 7 bases. This CDR3 contains 17 residues. The ends lost 6 bases at V and 3 bases at J; junction bases unmatched: 16. The germline V gene encodes CDR1 SGHRS and CDR2 YFSETQ.